Listed below are T cell receptor beta chains from one sample, sequenced in a study of shared clonotypes between healthy human individuals. Sequencing was performed with immunoSEQ multiplex PCR; in TCRdb, only in-frame clones are kept and a portion is missing. The sample lists about 640,000 clones, more than 70% occurring once. The sequencing sample was made of memory CD4+ T cells sorted from blood. Receptors were obtained from a woman in her 30s in good health. Each CDR3 is given with its conserved first and last residue. Each record gives: J gene, clone size, V gene, D gene, CDR3 DNA, CDR3 protein. D genes are given only for firm matches. Size is omitted from some rows. Given values are once, few, many or a class for expanded clones.

TRBJ2-7 | . | TRBV6-1 | . | TGTGCCAGCAGTGAAGCAAGAGGCAGTTACTCCTACGAGCAGTACTTC | CASSEARGSYSYEQYF
TRBJ1-4 | few | TRBV27 | TRBD1 | TGTGCCAGCAGTTCGAGGGGGCGCGAGTTAGAAAAACTGTTTTTT | CASSSRGRELEKLFF
TRBJ1-4 | many | TRBV7-2 | . | TGTGCCAGCAGCCGCATGAGAGAAAAACTGTTTTTT | CASSRMREKLFF
TRBJ2-7 | . | TRBV6-5 | TRBD2 | TGTGCCAGCAGTTCGGGGCGGGAGCTCTACGAGCAGTACTTC | CASSSGRELYEQYF
TRBJ2-3 | few | TRBV6-5 | . | TGTGCCAGCAGTTACTCCGGGGAGTTCACAGATACGCAGTATTTT | CASSYSGEFTDTQYF
TRBJ2-3 | . | TRBV18 | . | TGTGCCAGCTCACCAGTTTGGGAAAGCACAGATACGCAGTATTTT | CASSPVWESTDTQYF
TRBJ1-1 | . | TRBV6-6 | . | TGTGCCAGCAGTCCAGTAGGGGACCGTTTGAACACTGAAGCTTTCTTT | CASSPVGDRLNTEAFF
TRBJ2-3 | . | TRBV9 | . | TGTGCCAGCAGCGGATATAGCACAGATACGCAGTATTTT | CASSGYSTDTQYF
TRBJ1-3 | . | TRBV28 | TRBD1 | TGTGCCAGCAGGAGACAGGGAACTGGAAACACCATATATTTT | CASRRQGTGNTIYF
TRBJ2-7 | . | TRBV25-1 | . | TGTGCCAGCAGTGACCTGGCTCGGGCCTACGAGCAGTACTTC | CASSDLARAYEQYF
TRBJ2-3 | . | TRBV7-9 | . | TGTGCCAGCAGCCGCCAAGGACAGCACACAGATACGCAGTATTTT | CASSRQGQHTDTQYF
TRBJ2-1 | few | TRBV4-2 | . | TGTGCCAGCAGCCAAGATCGTATAGCGGAGAATGAGCAGTTCTTC | CASSQDRIAENEQFF
TRBJ2-3 | . | TRBV29-1 | . | TGCAGCGTTGAAGCGGGAGCGGGTTCAGATACGCAGTATTTT | CSVEAGAGSDTQYF
TRBJ2-7 | . | TRBV28 | . | TGTGCCAGCAGTTTATCCGGGAGGACAGCCTACGAGCAGTACTTC | CASSLSGRTAYEQYF
TRBJ1-5 | . | TRBV15 | . | TGTGCCACCAGCAGAGCTAATCAGCCCCAGCATTTT | CATSRANQPQHF
TRBJ1-2 | . | TRBV28 | . | TGTGCCAGCACCCACCGGGACACGATCGATGGCTACACCTTC | CASTHRDTIDGYTF
TRBJ1-1 | . | TRBV11-2 | . | TGTGCCAGCAGCGCAGGGTTGGACACTGAAGCTTTCTTT | CASSAGLDTEAFF
TRBJ1-5 | many | TRBV6-1 | . | TGTGCCAGCAGTGATCGTCTTACGGTTAGCAATCAGCCCCAGCATTTT | CASSDRLTVSNQPQHF
TRBJ2-3 | . | TRBV7-3 | TRBD2 | TGTGCCAGCAGCAAGGGTAGCGGGAGGGCCGGCACAGATACGCAGTATTTT | CASSKGSGRAGTDTQYF
TRBJ2-7 | once | TRBV11-3 | . | TGTGCCAGCAGCACAGGTCCCCTACGAGTGCAGTACTTC | CASSTGPLRVQYF
TRBJ1-1 | once | TRBV30 | . | TGTGCCTGGAGTGGGGGGAACACTGAAGCTTTCTTT | CAWSGGNTEAFF
TRBJ1-4 | . | TRBV6-1 | . | TGTGCCAGCAGTGAATACGTCGGGGCGTTTGGTGAAAAACTGTTTTTT | CASSEYVGAFGEKLFF
TRBJ2-7 | . | TRBV27 | TRBD1 | TGTGCCAGCGGTAGGGACAGGGGGCGAGAGCAGTACTTC | CASGRDRGREQYF
TRBJ2-6 | . | TRBV5-1 | . | TGCGCCAGCAGCTCAAACCCAGGGTCTGGGGCCAACGTCCTGACTTTC | CASSSNPGSGANVLTF
TRBJ2-7 | few | TRBV4-2 | . | TGTGCCAGCAGCCAAGAGGGCTCCTACGAGCAGTACTTC | CASSQEGSYEQYF